These T cell receptor beta chains were read from a single sample in a study of T cell responses to AZD1222 COVID-19 vaccine. The assay was immunoSEQ multiplex PCR, and TCRdb's table has in-frame clones only and misses some. The sample shows 65,000 to 90,000 clones, about 91% of them seen only once. Here the sequenced sample was peripheral blood, taken on day 0 of AZD1222 vaccination. The receptors stem from an adult in good health. Each CDR3 is given with its conserved first and last residue. Each record gives: V gene, clone size, J gene, D gene, CDR3 DNA, CDR3 protein. A D gene is named only where the DNA matches it firmly. Clone size is not always given. Where it is, it says once, few, many or a class for expanded clones.

V gene: TRBV5-6
clone size: .
J gene: TRBJ2-7
D gene: .
CDR3 DNA: TGTGCCAGCAGCCGGTCGGGCTCGGGGAAACCCTACGAGCAGTACTTC
CDR3 protein: CASSRSGSGKPYEQYF

V gene: TRBV6-5
clone size: once
J gene: TRBJ1-2
D gene: .
CDR3 DNA: TGTGCCAGCAGTCCGACGGGGGGCGTAGGCTACACCTTC
CDR3 protein: CASSPTGGVGYTF

V gene: TRBV5-1
clone size: .
J gene: TRBJ2-3
D gene: .
CDR3 DNA: TGCGCCAGCAGCGGTCCACGAGCCACAGATACGCAGTATTTT
CDR3 protein: CASSGPRATDTQYF

V gene: TRBV3-1/TRBV3-2
clone size: .
J gene: TRBJ1-2
D gene: .
CDR3 DNA: TGTGCCAGCAGCCAAGATGGACAGACTGGCTACACCTTC
CDR3 protein: CASSQDGQTGYTF

V gene: TRBV27
clone size: .
J gene: TRBJ1-3
D gene: TRBD1
CDR3 DNA: TGTGCCAGCAGTCCCCTTGCGGGACAGGGCGCCGGAATGGGAAACACCATATATTTT
CDR3 protein: CASSPLAGQGAGMGNTIYF

V gene: TRBV20-1
clone size: .
J gene: TRBJ1-1
D gene: .
CDR3 DNA: TGCAGTGCTAGAGATTCGGCCGAAGCTTTCTTT
CDR3 protein: CSARDSAEAFF

V gene: TRBV5-1
clone size: .
J gene: TRBJ2-5
D gene: TRBD1
CDR3 DNA: TGCGCCAGCAGCCGGACAGGGCAAGAGACCCAGTACTTC
CDR3 protein: CASSRTGQETQYF

V gene: TRBV27
clone size: .
J gene: TRBJ2-7
D gene: .
CDR3 DNA: TGTGCCAGCACTACCCCGAAGAACGAGCAGTACTTC
CDR3 protein: CASTTPKNEQYF

V gene: TRBV30
clone size: .
J gene: TRBJ1-1
D gene: TRBD1
CDR3 DNA: TGTGCCTGGAGTGTAGCAGGACAGGGGAAAGCTGAAGCTTTCTTT
CDR3 protein: CAWSVAGQGKAEAFF

V gene: TRBV7-2
clone size: .
J gene: TRBJ1-1
D gene: .
CDR3 DNA: TGTGCCAGCAACCAGAGGGGCGGCAGCAACACTGAAGCTTTCTTT
CDR3 protein: CASNQRGGSNTEAFF

V gene: TRBV6-5
clone size: few
J gene: TRBJ1-1
D gene: TRBD1
CDR3 DNA: TGTGCCAGCAGTAAAACGGACAGGGACACTGAAGCTTTCTTT
CDR3 protein: CASSKTDRDTEAFF

V gene: TRBV2
clone size: .
J gene: TRBJ1-5
D gene: .
CDR3 DNA: TGTGCCAGCAGCCTGGGGGAAGGTCAGCCCCAGCATTTT
CDR3 protein: CASSLGEGQPQHF

V gene: TRBV9
clone size: .
J gene: TRBJ2-7
D gene: TRBD2
CDR3 DNA: TGTGCCAGCAGCTCATGGGGGACTAGCGCCAGTGAGCAGTACTTC
CDR3 protein: CASSSWGTSASEQYF

V gene: TRBV7-6
clone size: .
J gene: TRBJ2-2
D gene: .
CDR3 DNA: TGTGCCAGCAGCAACCGGGACCGGGGGCCCGGGGAGCTGTTTTTT
CDR3 protein: CASSNRDRGPGELFF

V gene: TRBV6-2/TRBV6-3
clone size: .
J gene: TRBJ2-1
D gene: .
CDR3 DNA: TGTGCCAGCAGTTATGGAGGGGACAATTCCTACAATGAGCAGTTCTTC
CDR3 protein: CASSYGGDNSYNEQFF

V gene: TRBV5-4
clone size: .
J gene: TRBJ2-7
D gene: .
CDR3 DNA: TGTGCCAGCAGCATCGGGTCTCACTACGAGCAGTACTTC
CDR3 protein: CASSIGSHYEQYF

V gene: TRBV7-2
clone size: .
J gene: TRBJ1-6
D gene: .
CDR3 DNA: TGTGCCAGCAGCCTAGTGGTTGAACCCCTCCACTTT
CDR3 protein: CASSLVVEPLHF

V gene: TRBV9
clone size: .
J gene: TRBJ1-5
D gene: .
CDR3 DNA: TGTGCCAGCAGCGTAGGGGGTCACCTCAATCAGCCCCAGCATTTT
CDR3 protein: CASSVGGHLNQPQHF

V gene: TRBV7-3
clone size: .
J gene: TRBJ2-6
D gene: .
CDR3 DNA: TGTGCCAGCAGCCCCCAGGAGGGGGGATACTCTGGGGCCAACGTCCTGACTTTC
CDR3 protein: CASSPQEGGYSGANVLTF

V gene: TRBV6-1
clone size: .
J gene: TRBJ1-1
D gene: TRBD1
CDR3 DNA: TGTGCCAGCAGTGACCAAGTAAGGACAGGGAACACTGAAGCTTTCTTT
CDR3 protein: CASSDQVRTGNTEAFF

V gene: TRBV4-2
clone size: .
J gene: TRBJ2-3
D gene: TRBD2
CDR3 DNA: TGTGCCAGCAGCCAGACTCGTCCCGGGACTAGCGGGTGGAGCACAGATACGCAGTATTTT
CDR3 protein: CASSQTRPGTSGWSTDTQYF

V gene: TRBV9
clone size: .
J gene: TRBJ1-6
D gene: .
CDR3 DNA: TGTGCCAGCAGCGTAGCGGGGCCAAATAATTCACCCCTCCACTTT
CDR3 protein: CASSVAGPNNSPLHF

V gene: TRBV27
clone size: .
J gene: TRBJ1-1
D gene: .
CDR3 DNA: TGTGCCAGCAGTTTATATGCAGGGACGAACACTGAAGCTTTCTTT
CDR3 protein: CASSLYAGTNTEAFF

V gene: TRBV27
clone size: .
J gene: TRBJ2-2
D gene: TRBD1
CDR3 DNA: TGTGCCAGCAGTACCCGGGACAGGGCCCCAAGGGGCACCGGGGAGCTGTTTTTT
CDR3 protein: CASSTRDRAPRGTGELFF

V gene: TRBV15
clone size: once
J gene: TRBJ1-3
D gene: .
CDR3 DNA: TGTGCCACCAGCCACGGGGGGGCAGGAAACACCATATATTTT
CDR3 protein: CATSHGGAGNTIYF

V gene: TRBV28
clone size: once
J gene: TRBJ2-5
D gene: .
CDR3 DNA: TGTGCCAGCAGTTTTTTCGGGGAGACCCAGTACTTC
CDR3 protein: CASSFFGETQYF

V gene: TRBV5-6
clone size: once
J gene: TRBJ1-5
D gene: .
CDR3 DNA: TGTGCCAGCAGCTGGTCTTACAACGCTTTT
CDR3 protein: CASSWSYNAF

V gene: TRBV2
clone size: .
J gene: TRBJ2-3
D gene: .
CDR3 DNA: TGTGCCAGCAGTACCTCGCCCCTATCCAAATATACGCAGTATTTT
CDR3 protein: CASSTSPLSKYTQYF

V gene: TRBV27
clone size: .
J gene: TRBJ2-1
D gene: TRBD2
CDR3 DNA: TGTGCCAGCAGTTTAAAAGCGGGAGGTGTCTACAATGAGCAGTTCTTC
CDR3 protein: CASSLKAGGVYNEQFF

V gene: TRBV15
clone size: .
J gene: TRBJ1-4
D gene: .
CDR3 DNA: TGTGCCACCAGCAGAGCGGGGACCGGTGAAAAACTGTTTTTT
CDR3 protein: CATSRAGTGEKLFF

V gene: TRBV24-1
clone size: .
J gene: TRBJ2-7
D gene: .
CDR3 DNA: TGTGCCACCAGTGATTATGACGAGCAGTACTTC
CDR3 protein: CATSDYDEQYF

V gene: TRBV18
clone size: few
J gene: TRBJ2-5
D gene: .
CDR3 DNA: TGTGCCAGCTCACCGTCGAGGCAAGAGACCCAGTACTTC
CDR3 protein: CASSPSRQETQYF

V gene: TRBV14
clone size: .
J gene: TRBJ2-5
D gene: .
CDR3 DNA: TGTGCCAGCAGCCAAAGCGGTGGGGGTCCCCTGGAGACCCAGTACTTC
CDR3 protein: CASSQSGGGPLETQYF

V gene: TRBV3-1/TRBV3-2
clone size: .
J gene: TRBJ1-2
D gene: .
CDR3 DNA: TGTGCCAGCAGCCCCCGTGGCGCTACCTATGGCTACACCTTC
CDR3 protein: CASSPRGATYGYTF

V gene: TRBV5-6
clone size: .
J gene: TRBJ2-7
D gene: .
CDR3 DNA: TGTGCCAGCAGCCTACAGCAAAGCGTCTCCTACGAGCAGTACTTC
CDR3 protein: CASSLQQSVSYEQYF

V gene: TRBV3-1/TRBV3-2
clone size: once
J gene: TRBJ2-7
D gene: .
CDR3 DNA: TGTGCCAGCAGCCAAGGAACCGGGTACTACGAGCAGTACTTC
CDR3 protein: CASSQGTGYYEQYF

V gene: TRBV14
clone size: .
J gene: TRBJ2-2
D gene: TRBD2
CDR3 DNA: TGTGCCAGCAGCCAGGAACTAGCGGGAGTTTCCACCGGGGAGCTGTTTTTT
CDR3 protein: CASSQELAGVSTGELFF

V gene: TRBV30
clone size: .
J gene: TRBJ2-2
D gene: .
CDR3 DNA: TGTGCCTGGAAGCGAGGTCCGAACACCGGGGAGCTGTTTTTT
CDR3 protein: CAWKRGPNTGELFF

V gene: TRBV27
clone size: .
J gene: TRBJ2-3
D gene: TRBD2
CDR3 DNA: TGTGCCAGCAGTGGCCGGGGGGTGGATACGCAGTATTTT
CDR3 protein: CASSGRGVDTQYF

V gene: TRBV11-2
clone size: few
J gene: TRBJ1-2
D gene: .
CDR3 DNA: TGTGCCAGCAGCTTAGGAGGACACAATGGCTACACCTTC
CDR3 protein: CASSLGGHNGYTF

V gene: TRBV6-4
clone size: .
J gene: TRBJ1-1
D gene: .
CDR3 DNA: TGTGCCAGCAGTGTGGGTGAGAACACTGAAGCTTTCTTT
CDR3 protein: CASSVGENTEAFF

V gene: TRBV11-2
clone size: once
J gene: TRBJ2-7
D gene: TRBD2
CDR3 DNA: TGTGCCAGCAGCTTAGTAGCGGGAGGGCCGGTCGAGCAGTACTTC
CDR3 protein: CASSLVAGGPVEQYF

V gene: TRBV9
clone size: .
J gene: TRBJ1-2
D gene: .
CDR3 DNA: TGTGCCAGCACCCAGGGAGTCAACTATGGCTACACCTTC
CDR3 protein: CASTQGVNYGYTF